These T cell receptor beta chains were read from a single sample in a study of cytomegalovirus exposure and HLA in healthy donors. The protocol was immunoSEQ multiplex PCR, while the TCRdb copy is restricted to in-frame clones and leaves out a portion. The data hold approximately 150,000 clones, with over 60% observed a single time. Sequencing was performed on PBMCs. These receptors all come from a woman in her twenties or thirties in good health and CMV-seronegative. CDR3s include the opening cysteine and the closing phenylalanine or tryptophan. The D gene is left open where the match is weak. Size is omitted from some rows. Given values are once, few, many or a class for expanded clones.

>-|TRBJ1-1|TRBV19|once
CASRGELNTEAFF
TGTGCCAGTAGGGGAGAGCTGAACACTGAAGCTTTCTTT
>TRBD2|TRBJ2-6|TRBV7-3|-
CASSPSGTGANVLTF
TGTGCCAGCAGCCCTAGCGGGACAGGGGCCAACGTCCTGACTTTC
>TRBD2|TRBJ2-7|TRBV4-2|-
CASSQGLAGRASYEQYF
TGTGCCAGCAGCCAAGGACTAGCGGGGAGGGCCTCCTACGAGCAGTACTTC
>-|TRBJ1-6|TRBV9|-
CASSVVAGPSDSPLHF
TGTGCCAGCAGCGTAGTGGCAGGTCCGTCGGATTCACCCCTCCACTTT
>-|TRBJ2-5|TRBV29-1|-
CSVSRGAGGETQYF
TGCAGCGTTAGCAGGGGGGCAGGAGGAGAGACCCAGTACTTC
>TRBD2|TRBJ2-1|TRBV7-3|-
CASSGTSGGPNEQFF
TGTGCCAGCAGCGGGACTAGCGGGGGACCAAATGAGCAGTTCTTC
>-|TRBJ1-1|TRBV5-6|-
CASSFGTGGNTEAFF
TGTGCCAGCAGCTTTGGTACAGGCGGAAACACTGAAGCTTTCTTT
>-|TRBJ1-1|TRBV18|few
CASSPGLEAFF
TGTGCCAGCTCGCCTGGCCTTGAAGCTTTCTTT
>-|TRBJ1-2|TRBV28|once
CASSLRTVFNYGYTF
TGTGCCAGCAGTTTAAGGACAGTATTCAACTATGGCTACACCTTC
>TRBD1|TRBJ1-1|TRBV11-2|-
CASSTRTGVNTEAFF
TGTGCCAGCAGCACCCGGACAGGTGTGAACACTGAAGCTTTCTTT
>TRBD1|TRBJ2-5|TRBV27|-
CASSSSPGTGKKTQYF
TGTGCCAGCAGTTCCTCTCCCGGGACAGGGAAGAAGACCCAGTACTTC
>TRBD1|TRBJ2-3|TRBV2|-
CASSEAVGQSAQYF
TGTGCCAGCAGTGAAGCCGTGGGACAGTCCGCGCAGTATTTT
>-|TRBJ2-5|TRBV19|-
CASSPLGTGGLETQYF
TGTGCCAGTAGTCCACTGGGGACCGGGGGTCTCGAGACCCAGTACTTC
>-|TRBJ1-1|TRBV5-4|once
CASSFGPVSEAFF
TGTGCCAGCAGCTTTGGCCCAGTAAGTGAAGCTTTCTTT